The 25 T cell receptor beta chains presented below share a single source sample, sequenced in a study of regulatory T cells in long-lasting Graves disease. The time point was: persistent/refractory GD, antithyroid drugs over 5 years with positive TRAb. The TCR library was prepared using RNA isolated from PBMCs. To make TCR beta libraries, researchers used iRepertoire HTBI primers and Arm-PCR of CDR3 regions. Via MiXCR, TCRdb re-called the multiplex PCR reads, giving one row per CDR3 protein. Here the sample spans about 660,000 distinct CDR3 sequences, about 32% being singletons. The sequencing used peripheral blood mononuclear cells (PBMCs), collected when the disease was refractory, from a patient treated with antithyroid drugs. These receptors originate from a female donor with Graves disease.

The V call is TRBV7-2, the J call TRBJ1-1; D might be TRBD1 (5 bases). This CDR3 is 14 amino acids long. Per germline, CDR1 SGHTA and CDR2 FQGNSA. V was clipped by 1 base and J by 4 bases, with 10 bases between them. Here the CDR3 DNA reads TGTGCCAGCAGCTTAGACGGGGGGATCACTGAAGCTTTCTTT. This sequence encodes CASSLDGGITEAFF.

This clonotype was observed a handful of times. The rearrangement joins TRBV9 to TRBJ2-5; D gene unclear. Germline V gene lookup returns CDR1 SGDLS and CDR2 YYNGEE. The germline V and J ends were trimmed by 0 bases and 5 bases, with 8 bases remaining between them. This CDR3 contains 13 residues. CDR3 residues: CASSVAYWETQYF. CDR3 nucleotide sequence: TGTGCCAGCAGCGTAGCTTATTGGGAGACCCAGTACTTC.

There are a few counts of this clonotype. The V gene is TRBV20-1, the J gene TRBJ2-1; 8 bases map to TRBD2. Trimming at V came to 2 bases and at J to 8 bases, leaving 8 bases not matched to a gene. The length of the CDR3 is 14 residues. Germline V gene data show CDR1 as DFQATT and CDR2 as SNEGSKA (reference sequence). CDR3 region: CSARFPGLVYEQFF. CDR3 coding DNA: TGCAGTGCTAGATTCCCGGGACTAGTCTATGAGCAGTTCTTC.

The V gene is TRBV15, the J gene TRBJ1-1, with D uncertain. Per the germline V gene, CDR1 is LNHNV and CDR2 is YYDKDF (reference sequence). With 3 bases removed from V and 2 bases from J, the gap between germline ends came to 13 bases. This CDR3 region has 15 residues. In nucleotides, the CDR3 is TGTGCCACCAGCAGCCGGCCAGGTCCCAACACTGAAGCTTTCTTT. Amino acid sequence: CATSSRPGPNTEAFF. The full variable domain, completed using reference TRBV15 and TRBJ1-1, is DAMVIQNPRYQVTQFGKPVTLSCSQTLNHNVMYWYQQKSSQAPKLLFHYYDKDFNNEADTPDNFQSRRPNTSFCFLDIRSPGLGDTAMYLCATSSRPGPNTEAFFGQGTRLTVV.

The chain couples TRBV30 to TRBJ1-2, with no clear D. Germline assignment: CDR1 GTSNPN and CDR2 SVGIG (reference sequence). V was pared by 1 base and J by 2 bases, with 17 bases between. The CDR3 has 16 amino acids. In DNA form, the CDR3 reads TGTGCCTGGAGTGAAGGTGGTTCCTACCCGAACTATGGCTACACCTTC. Translated, it gives CAWSEGGSYPNYGYTF.

The rearrangement links TRBV6-5 to TRBJ2-1; 9 bases fit TRBD2. This CDR3 contains 19 residues. CDR1 and CDR2 from the germline V gene are MNHEY and SVGAGI. V lost 2 bases to trimming and J lost 7 bases; unmatched junction nucleotides: 18. For the CDR3, the DNA is TGTGCCAGCAGTTACACAGGGATTCGTGGGAGCGGGGGGCGGAATGAGCAGTTCTTC. Its translation: CASSYTGIRGSGGRNEQFF.

This clonotype was counted at least ten times. This chain uses TRBV27 with TRBJ2-7; D gene ambiguous. The V end lost 3 bases, the J end lost 3 bases, and 18 bases lay between the germline ends. The CDR3 totals 16 residues. Germline V gene data show CDR1 as MNHEY and CDR2 as SMNVEV (reference sequence). The CDR3 coding sequence is TGTGCCAGCAGTTTTTCACGACTGCCTCCCCTCTACGAGCAGTACTTC. As protein: CASSFSRLPPLYEQYF.

This clonotype was counted at least ten times. The genes are TRBV12-3 or TRBV12-4 and TRBJ1-1; TRBD1 matches at 7 bases. The V segment lost 6 bases and the J segment 5 bases; nucleotides outside the gene matches: 15. The CDR3 has 16 residues. CDR3 nucleotides: TGTGCCAGCAGCCACGAAGTTGGGGGACAGCTAACTGAAGCTTTCTTT. Its translation: CASSHEVGGQLTEAFF.

The chain combines TRBV27 with TRBJ1-1; D perhaps matches TRBD1 (5 bases). CDR1 MNHEY and CDR2 SMNVEV come from the germline V gene (reference sequence). The germline V and J ends were trimmed by 2 bases and 1 base, with 17 bases remaining between them. This CDR3 contains 17 residues. As DNA, the CDR3 is TGTGCCAGCAGTTTACGGGCGTCGGCAGGGACGAACACTGAAGCTTTCTTT. Encoded protein: CASSLRASAGTNTEAFF.

The table lists this clonotype with many counts. The V and J genes are TRBV6-1 and TRBJ1-1; 8 nucleotides line up with TRBD1. The CDR3 covers 13 residues. Germline CDR1 reads MNHNS; CDR2 reads SASEGT. The V gene end was trimmed by 3 bases and the J gene end by 11 bases; junction bases not matched to a gene: 8. CDR3 sequence reads: CASSDSQGARAFF. The CDR3, as DNA: TGTGCCAGCAGTGACTCCCAGGGGGCGCGGGCTTTCTTT.

CDR3: CASSHRGSNGYTF. In DNA form, the CDR3 reads TGTGCCAGCAGCCACCGGGGGTCCAATGGCTACACCTTC. The chain joins TRBV3-1 to TRBJ1-2, with a possible D match to TRBD1 (5 bases). V was clipped by 3 bases and J by 6 bases, with 11 bases between them. Germline assignment: CDR1 LGHDT and CDR2 YNNKEL (reference sequence). The CDR3 covers 13 residues.

The J gene is TRBJ1-1, the V gene TRBV12-3 or TRBV12-4; maybe TRBD1 (6 bases). V was shortened by 2 bases and J by 0 bases, with 22 bases between the two germline ends. The CDR3 covers 19 residues. CDR3 bases: TGTGCCAGCAGTTTATCCATAGAGCCAGGGGATATTATGAACACTGAAGCTTTCTTT. This gives the protein CASSLSIEPGDIMNTEAFF.

This clonotype occurred a few times. CDR3 region: CSANPGETSGNTIYF. The CDR3 nucleotides are TGCAGTGCTAATCCAGGGGAGACCTCTGGAAACACCATATATTTT. The chain combines TRBV20-1 with TRBJ1-3, with D maybe TRBD1 (6 bases). V lost 4 bases and J lost 0, with 13 bases in between. The CDR3 has 15 amino acids. Germline lookup yields CDR1 DFQATT and CDR2 SNEGSKA (reference sequence).

The rearrangement joins TRBV29-1 to TRBJ1-5; D is possibly TRBD1 (5 bases). V was shortened by 6 bases and J by 5 bases, with 14 bases between the two germline ends. Germline CDR1 and CDR2: SQVTM and ANQGSEA. The CDR3 is 13 amino acids. CDR3 region: CSVAGGVDQPQHF. CDR3 coding DNA: TGCAGCGTCGCGGGGGGGGTCGATCAGCCCCAGCATTTT. Complete variable domain (other parts from reference TRBV29-1 and TRBJ1-5): SAVISQKPSRDICQRGTSLTIQCQVDSQVTMMFWYRQQPGQSLTLIATANQGSEATYESGFVIDKFPISRPNLTFSTLTVSNMSPEDSSIYLCSVAGGVDQPQHFGDGTRLSIL.

The rearrangement joins TRBV29-1 to TRBJ1-5; the D is unclear. The CDR3 has 13 residues. Trimming took off 3 bases at V and 2 bases at J, with 8 bases between the two ends. Per the germline V gene, CDR1 is SQVTM and CDR2 is ANQGSEA. The CDR3 region has the DNA TGCAGCGTTGAGGTAGGGCGCAATCAGCCCCAGCATTTT. Translating it yields CSVEVGRNQPQHF.

The chain joins TRBV2 to TRBJ1-5; possibly TRBD1 for D (5 bases). The CDR3 has 16 residues. The V gene's germline CDR1 is SNHLY and CDR2 FYNNEI. Trimming cost V 5 bases and J 6 bases, with 20 bases left between them. CDR3 region: CASSPGTNLGSQPQHF. DNA for the CDR3: TGTGCCAGCAGTCCCGGGACCAACCTTGGCAGTCAGCCCCAGCATTTT.

This chain connects TRBV3-1 to TRBJ1-5; maybe TRBD1 (5 bases). The CDR3 is 14 amino acids. With 4 bases removed from V and 0 bases from J, the gap between germline ends came to 7 bases. Germline lookup yields CDR1 LGHDT and CDR2 YNNKEL (reference sequence). The CDR3: CASSPRVSNQPQHF. The CDR3 DNA is TGTGCCAGCAGCCCCAGGGTTAGCAATCAGCCCCAGCATTTT.

This clonotype was detected a few times. CDR3 in DNA: TGTGCCAGCAGCCCCAGAAGGACTGAAGCTTTCTTT. This sequence encodes CASSPRRTEAFF. The chain uses TRBV12-3 or TRBV12-4 and TRBJ1-1, with no clear D. The CDR3 is 12 amino acids. V was shortened by 6 bases and J by 5 bases, with 10 bases between the two germline ends.

The chain uses TRBV19 and TRBJ1-1, with D tentatively TRBD1 (5 bases). CDR3 length equals 13 residues. CDR1 and CDR2 (germline): LNHDA, SQIVND (reference sequence). V was trimmed by 6 bases and J by 3 bases, leaving 11 bases between them. CDR3 sequence: CASSRARDTEAFF. CDR3 bases: TGTGCCAGTAGCAGGGCACGGGACACTGAAGCTTTCTTT.

V usage is TRBV7-3 and J usage is TRBJ1-1; a weak D match, TRBD1 (6 bases). Germline V lookup: CDR1 SGHTA, CDR2 FQGTGA. The CDR3 runs 14 residues. Trimming removed 5 bases at V and 3 bases at J, with 13 bases between. The CDR3 DNA is TGTGCCAGCAGCCCACACAACAGGGACACTGAAGCTTTCTTT. Encoded protein: CASSPHNRDTEAFF.

This chain connects TRBV19 to TRBJ1-1, with no clear D. The CDR3 loop spans 11 amino acids. Trimming took 7 bases from V and 7 from J, leaving 10 bases between them. Germline V CDR1 and CDR2: LNHDA, SQIVND (reference sequence). CDR3 nucleotides: TGTGCCAGTACGTCTTATAATGAAGCTTTCTTT. Encoded protein: CASTSYNEAFF.

This clonotype has ten or more counts. The chain is built from TRBV28 and TRBJ1-2; D ambiguous. The length of the CDR3 is 12 residues. Trimming left V 2 bases short and J 4 bases short, with 5 bases between. The germline V gene encodes CDR1 MDHEN and CDR2 SYDVKM. The CDR3 DNA is TGTGCCAGCAGTTTAGCCATCTATGGCTACACCTTC. It encodes CASSLAIYGYTF.

This clonotype has only a few counts. The chain joins TRBV3-1 to TRBJ2-5, with D perhaps TRBD2 (6 bases). CDR1 is LGHDT, CDR2 YNNKEL, per germline (reference sequence). Trimming left V 1 base short and J 4 bases short, with 13 bases between. The CDR3 length is 15 residues. In DNA form, the CDR3 reads TGTGCCAGCAGCCAAGTATTATCCGGGGGAGAGACCCAGTACTTC. Translating it yields CASSQVLSGGETQYF.

The V gene is TRBV9, the J gene TRBJ2-7, with D perhaps TRBD1 or TRBD2 (5 bases each). The germline V gene encodes CDR1 SGDLS and CDR2 YYNGEE. CDR3 length: 13 residues. Trimming removed 0 bases at V and 3 bases at J, with 7 bases between. CDR3 nucleotide sequence: TGTGCCAGCAGCGTAGGGGACCTCTACGAGCAGTACTTC. This gives the protein CASSVGDLYEQYF. Drawing the rest from reference TRBV9 and TRBJ2-7, the complete variable domain is DSGVTQTPKHLITATGQRVTLRCSPRSGDLSVYWYQQSLDQGLQFLIQYYNGEERAKGNILERFSAQQFPDLHSELNLSSLELGDSALYFCASSVGDLYEQYFGPGTRLTVT.

This clonotype was detected a few times. The rearrangement joins TRBV6-1 to TRBJ1-2; 11 nucleotides agree with TRBD1. Germline CDR1 MNHNS, CDR2 SASEGT. V trimming: 4 bases; J trimming: 4 bases; junction bases outside the gene matches: 11. This CDR3 region has 17 residues. This CDR3 is CASSAGTGGYSLYGYTF. In DNA, the CDR3 is TGTGCCAGCAGTGCCGGGACAGGGGGTTATAGCCTCTATGGCTACACCTTC.